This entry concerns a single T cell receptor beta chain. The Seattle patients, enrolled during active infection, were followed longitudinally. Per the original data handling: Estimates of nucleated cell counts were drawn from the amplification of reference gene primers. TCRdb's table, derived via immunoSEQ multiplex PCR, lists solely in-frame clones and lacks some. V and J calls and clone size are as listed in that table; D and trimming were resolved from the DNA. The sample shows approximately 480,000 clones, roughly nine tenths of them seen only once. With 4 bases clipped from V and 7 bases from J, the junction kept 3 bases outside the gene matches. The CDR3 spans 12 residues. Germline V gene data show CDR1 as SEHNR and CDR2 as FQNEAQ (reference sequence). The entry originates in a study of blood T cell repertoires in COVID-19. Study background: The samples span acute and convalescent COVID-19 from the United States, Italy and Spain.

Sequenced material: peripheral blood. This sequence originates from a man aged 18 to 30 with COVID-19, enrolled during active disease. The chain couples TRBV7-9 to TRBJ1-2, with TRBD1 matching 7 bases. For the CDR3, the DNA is TGTGCCAGCAGCTCGACAGGGCCTGGCTACACCTTC. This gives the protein CASSSTGPGYTF.